These 16 T cell receptor beta chains came from one sample sequenced in a study of T cells in Graves' hyperthyroidism and ophthalmopathy. Researchers took RNA transcripts and amplified the TCR beta CDR3 regions from them. The HTBI primer set was used in a first-round RT-PCR of the TCR CDR3. TCRdb re-derived calls from the multiplex PCR reads in MiXCR, one entry per CDR3 protein. The sample lists about 740,000 distinct CDR3 sequences, around 15% occurring once. The sample was blood. These receptors were collected from a woman aged 18-35 years with Graves' hyperthyroidism.

In its sample, this clonotype was seen a few times. The V and J genes are TRBV2 and TRBJ2-2; D not resolved. Trimming cost V 0 bases and J 9 bases, with 8 bases left between them. The CDR3 extends over 13 amino acids. Germline values: CDR1 SNHLY, CDR2 FYNNEI. The CDR3 is CASSEAWTRELFF. The CDR3, as DNA: TGTGCCAGCAGTGAAGCGTGGACCAGGGAGCTGTTTTTT.

The chain carries TRBV7-9 and TRBJ2-7; 9 bases align to TRBD2. Germline lookup yields CDR1 SEHNR and CDR2 FQNEAQ (reference sequence). V lost 6 bases, J lost 3 bases, and 9 bases stayed unmatched. The length of the CDR3 is 15 residues. For the CDR3, the DNA is TGTGCCAGCAGAACTTTAGCGGGAGAAGGCTACGAGCAGTACTTC. Encoded protein: CASRTLAGEGYEQYF.

This clonotype was recorded at least ten times. The genes are TRBV11-2 and TRBJ2-3; TRBD2 matches 8 bases. Germline CDR1 is SGHAT and CDR2 is FQNNGV. V trimming: 4 bases; J trimming: 5 bases; junction bases outside the gene matches: 8. This CDR3 has 15 residues. DNA for the CDR3: TGTGCCAGCAGCTCTGTTAGCGGGGCCCGAGATACGCAGTATTTT. It yields the protein CASSSVSGARDTQYF.

Many counts were recorded for this clonotype. The gene calls are TRBV28 and TRBJ2-1; 8 bases are a match to TRBD2. The CDR3 sequence is 15 residues long. The V gene end was trimmed by 5 bases and the J gene end by 4 bases; junction bases not matched to a gene: 7. CDR1 and CDR2 (germline): MDHEN, SYDVKM. CDR3 DNA: TGTGCCAGCAGTCCGGGACTAGACATATACAATGAGCAGTTCTTC. Its translation is CASSPGLDIYNEQFF.

The chain couples TRBV30 to TRBJ2-2, with 10 bases identical to TRBD1. Germline V gene lookup returns CDR1 GTSNPN and CDR2 SVGIG (reference sequence). V lost 5 bases to trimming and J lost 7 bases; unmatched junction nucleotides: 10. This CDR3 contains 15 residues. CDR3 DNA sequence: TGTGCCTGGGCACGACAGGGGGCGCCTATCGGGGAGCTGTTTTTT. Amino acids: CAWARQGAPIGELFF.

The chain has TRBV3-1 and TRBJ2-2; 7 bases agree with TRBD1. Germline CDR1 is LGHDT and CDR2 is YNNKEL (reference sequence). With 8 bases clipped from V and 6 bases from J, the junction kept 9 bases outside the gene matches. The CDR3 extends over 14 amino acids. The DNA for the CDR3 is TGTGCCAGCCAGGGTCAGGGGGTCGCCGGGGAGCTGTTTTTT. The encoded protein is CASQGQGVAGELFF.

The chain is built from TRBV11-2 and TRBJ2-6; 8 nucleotides line up with TRBD2. From germline, CDR1 is SGHAT and CDR2 FQNNGV. Trimming removed 5 bases from V and 0 bases from J; junction bases left unmatched: 6. The CDR3 extends over 17 amino acids. The CDR3: CASSPGGRYSGANVLTF. In DNA form, the CDR3 reads TGTGCCAGCAGCCCGGGGGGGAGGTACTCTGGGGCCAACGTCCTGACTTTC.

The gene calls are TRBV6-1 and TRBJ2-7; TRBD1 agrees at 9 bases. CDR3 length: 15 residues. CDR1 is MNHNS and CDR2 is SASEGT in the germline V gene. V dropped 5 bases and J dropped 4; count of bases not matched to a gene: 9. The CDR3 spells CASSSLDRGGYEQYF. The CDR3 DNA sequence: TGTGCCAGCAGTTCCCTGGACAGGGGTGGATACGAGCAGTACTTC.

This clonotype was seen a handful of times. V and J are TRBV12-3 or TRBV12-4 and TRBJ2-2; 8 bases match TRBD2. The CDR3 is made up of 18 amino acids. V lost 3 bases and J lost 1; bases outside the gene matches: 10. The CDR3 is CASSFLMAGGVNTGELFF. For the CDR3, the DNA is TGTGCCAGCAGTTTTCTTATGGCGGGAGGCGTGAACACCGGGGAGCTGTTTTTT.

The chain employs TRBV19 and TRBJ2-7; 7 bases map to TRBD2. The CDR3 loop spans 14 amino acids. V shed 7 bases, J shed 2 bases, and the junction held 8 bases outside the gene matches. The V gene's germline CDR1 is LNHDA and CDR2 SQIVND (reference sequence). CDR3 sequence: CASNPAGRTYEQYF. DNA for the CDR3: TGTGCCAGTAATCCAGCGGGACGGACCTACGAGCAGTACTTC.

This clonotype was picked up a small number of times. The V call is TRBV2, the J call TRBJ2-2, with D perhaps TRBD2 (7 bases). Looked up from germline, CDR1 is SNHLY and CDR2 is FYNNEI. The germline V and J ends were trimmed by 8 bases and 4 bases, with 26 bases remaining between them. The CDR3 has 18 amino acids. The chain's CDR3 is CASGVASGPRGGTGELFF. In DNA, the CDR3 is TGTGCCAGCGGGGTAGCTAGCGGACCGAGGGGGGGCACCGGGGAGCTGTTTTTT.

This clonotype was seen at least ten times. V usage is TRBV18 and J usage is TRBJ2-3; the D is unclear. V was cut by 0 bases and J by 0 bases, with 10 bases left in between. CDR3 length equals 16 residues. The germline V gene has CDR1 KGHSH and CDR2 LQKENI. The CDR3 sequence: CASSPPRQTSTDTQYF. CDR3 DNA: TGTGCCAGCTCACCACCGCGGCAGACTAGCACAGATACGCAGTATTTT.

This clonotype was observed a few times. The rearrangement uses TRBV12-3 or TRBV12-4 and TRBJ2-4; 10 bases align to TRBD1. This CDR3 is built from 17 residues. The V and J ends lost 6 bases and 0 bases, in that order; junction bases with no gene match: 8. CDR3 sequence: CASRGDRGQVAKNIQYF. The CDR3 DNA follows: TGTGCCAGCAGGGGAGACAGGGGGCAAGTAGCCAAAAACATTCAGTACTTC.

This clonotype was recorded at least ten times. The chain carries TRBV6-1 and TRBJ2-7, with a weak D call TRBD1 (5 bases). The CDR3 contains 15 residues. Per the germline V gene, CDR1 is MNHNS and CDR2 is SASEGT. V lost 4 bases and J 6 bases, leaving 19 bases between the germline ends. The CDR3 nucleotides are TGTGCCAGCAGTGTCACCTGGCAGGGATATGCCGAGCAGTACTTC. This encodes CASSVTWQGYAEQYF.

The rearrangement joins TRBV6-2 or TRBV6-3 to TRBJ2-7; the match to TRBD2 covers 7 bases. CDR3 length: 14 amino acids. J gave up 2 bases and V 5 bases, and 6 bases lay outside the gene matches. Germline-derived CDR1 and CDR2 are MNHEY and SVGEGT. In DNA, the CDR3 is TGTGCCAGCAGTATATCTAGCGGCCCCTACGAGCAGTACTTC. Residues: CASSISSGPYEQYF.

At least ten counts were recorded for this clonotype. V gene TRBV28 combines with J gene TRBJ2-7; TRBD1 agrees at 9 bases. The junction had 7 bases not matched to a gene; V was cut back by 10 bases and J by 3 bases. The CDR3 spans 13 residues. In germline, CDR1 is MDHEN, CDR2 SYDVKM. The CDR3 DNA sequence: TGTGCCACGGCTGGACAGGGGCTCTACGAGCAGTACTTC. It yields the protein CATAGQGLYEQYF.